This T cell receptor beta chain came from a study of CXCR3-negative and CXCR3-positive naive CD8 T cells. A word on this clonotype: The antigen remains unidentified.

5' RACE that incorporated UMI labels was used to prepare the TRB cDNA libraries. TCRdb derives one entry per CDR3 protein from the 5' RACE reads, leaving out DNA. The sample has roughly 100,000 distinct CDR3 sequences. Cells that were CD45RO-CCR7+CD27+CD95- constituted naive CD8+ T cells. Study results and limitations: High diversity, comparable across both naive subsets, contrasted with much lower diversity in memory CD8+ cells. TRBV-TRBJ usage matched between naive CXCR3-negative and CXCR3-positive cells but not between memory cells. Researchers report that CXCR3-positive naive cells carry more hydrophobic TRB CDR3s than CXCR3-negative naive cells.

The CDR3 runs 16 residues. Germline loops: CDR1 SGHTA, CDR2 FQGNSA. This chain uses TRBV7-2 with TRBJ2-7. Sequenced material: naive CXCR3+ CD8+ T cells from blood. Noted subset: CD45RO-CCR7+CD27+CD95- naive CD8+ T cells expressing CXCR3 (TNR3+). The source of this sequence is a human donor in good health. Some clones in this sample may be carry-over from other donors' samples. The CDR3 is CASILDRTIPTYEQYF.